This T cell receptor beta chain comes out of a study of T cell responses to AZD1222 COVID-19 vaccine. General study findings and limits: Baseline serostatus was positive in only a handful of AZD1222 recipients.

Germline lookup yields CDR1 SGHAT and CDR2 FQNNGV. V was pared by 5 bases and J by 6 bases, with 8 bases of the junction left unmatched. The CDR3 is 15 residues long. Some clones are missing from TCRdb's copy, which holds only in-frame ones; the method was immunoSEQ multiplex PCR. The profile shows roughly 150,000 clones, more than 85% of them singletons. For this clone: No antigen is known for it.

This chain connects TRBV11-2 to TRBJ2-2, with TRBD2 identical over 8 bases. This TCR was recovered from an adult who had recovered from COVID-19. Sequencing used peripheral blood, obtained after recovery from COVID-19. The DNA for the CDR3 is TGTGCCAGCAGCACCCAAGCGGGAGTACCCGGGGAGCTGTTTTTT. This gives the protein CASSTQAGVPGELFF.